This TCR beta chain derives from a study of T-cell memory formation after mild COVID-19. Across the whole study: Among the donors, TCR clusters were largely specific to each donor. The study, taken as a whole, reports: The CD4+ clones that contracted clustered mainly within CM and EM, and the CD8+ clones concentrated in EMRA.

V trimming: 4 bases; J trimming: 4 bases; junction bases outside the gene matches: 9. Germline values: CDR1 SGHRS, CDR2 YFSETQ. This CDR3 contains 15 residues. Via MiXCR, TCRdb re-called the 5' RACE reads, giving one row per CDR3 protein. The sample has 530,000 or so distinct CDR3 sequences, roughly 17% seen once. This clonotype was detected only a few times. The antigen is undetermined. The sequence came from an adult woman who had mild COVID-19 (a few samples of this study predate the infection). Cell type and time point are not known. The specimen was PBMCs or a T cell subset sorted from them (not recorded which). The chain joins TRBV5-1 to TRBJ2-7, with 9 positions matching TRBD1. In DNA, the CDR3 is TGCGCCAGCAGCGGGGGGACAGGGTTAACGTACGAGCAGTACTTC. As protein: CASSGGTGLTYEQYF.